What follows are 17 T cell receptor beta chains derived from one specimen sequenced in a study of PD-L1 blockade in urothelial cancer. The time point: pretreatment peripheral blood. Only in-frame clones appear in the TCRdb table, and some are missing; sequencing was by immunoSEQ multiplex PCR. Altogether 85,000 to 100,000 clones are present, more than 75% being singletons, with the ten largest covering more than 1.5%. The sample here was PBMCs, taken around atezolizumab (anti-PD-L1) treatment. The receptors derive from a man in his 60s with urothelial cancer.

The chain combines TRBV5-1 with TRBJ2-5, with 11 bases identical to TRBD1. The V segment lost 4 bases and the J segment 5 bases; nucleotides outside the gene matches: 4. The CDR3 has 14 amino acids. CDR1 SGHRS and CDR2 YFSETQ come from the germline V gene. This chain's CDR3 is CASSRDRGYETQYF. As DNA, the CDR3 is TGCGCCAGCAGCCGGGACAGGGGGTATGAGACCCAGTACTTC.

The chain has TRBV29-1 and TRBJ2-7; D uncertain. Trimming shortened V by 4 bases and J by 0 bases, and 10 bases separated the two germline ends. This CDR3 has 13 amino acids. In germline, CDR1 is SQVTM, CDR2 ANQGSEA. The CDR3: CSVVSYASYEQYF. CDR3 nucleotide sequence: TGCAGCGTTGTGAGCTACGCCTCCTACGAGCAGTACTTC.

The chain joins TRBV13 to TRBJ2-3, with 7 bases aligning to TRBD2. Trimming removed 4 bases from V and 2 bases from J; junction bases left unmatched: 9. Germline lookup yields CDR1 PRHDT and CDR2 FYEKMQ (reference sequence). The CDR3 has 16 amino acids. The DNA for the CDR3 is TGTGCCAGCAGCTCCCCCCCGGGGGGACTCACAGATACGCAGTATTTT. Translated: CASSSPPGGLTDTQYF.

CDR3 loop: CASYREGGNYGYTF. The CDR3 DNA reads as TGTGCCAGTTACAGGGAAGGCGGTAACTATGGCTACACCTTC. The chain uses TRBV28 and TRBJ1-2, with D possibly matching TRBD1 (6 bases). Germline CDR1 reads MDHEN; CDR2 reads SYDVKM. The CDR3 length is 14 residues. V shed 9 bases and J shed 1 base, with 15 bases lying between them.

J is TRBJ2-5 and V is TRBV13; 8 bases fit TRBD2. The CDR3 extends over 16 amino acids. Germline lookup yields CDR1 PRHDT and CDR2 FYEKMQ (reference sequence). V trimming: 5 bases; J trimming: 2 bases; junction bases outside the gene matches: 10. The CDR3 sequence: CASSPRTAGGQETQYF. The DNA for the CDR3 is TGTGCCAGCAGCCCTCGCACGGCGGGAGGTCAAGAGACCCAGTACTTC.

V is TRBV7-6 and J is TRBJ1-3; TRBD1 might be the D (5 bases). Germline loops: CDR1 SGHVS, CDR2 FNYEAQ. V lost 3 bases and J 1 base, leaving 7 bases between the germline ends. The CDR3 is made up of 14 amino acids. The chain's CDR3 is CASSFPGSGNTIYF. CDR3 in DNA: TGTGCCAGCAGCTTCCCAGGGTCTGGAAACACCATATATTTT.

V usage is TRBV4-3 and J usage is TRBJ2-1; the D gene is possibly TRBD2 (5 bases). V was shortened by 0 bases and J by 4 bases, with 13 bases between the two germline ends. There are 16 residues in the CDR3. Germline V CDR1 and CDR2: LGHNA, YSLEER. CDR3 residues: CASSQEWRARYNEQFF. The CDR3 bases are TGCGCCAGCAGCCAAGAATGGCGGGCGCGATACAATGAGCAGTTCTTC.

This chain links TRBV7-9 with TRBJ2-1; 8 nucleotides line up with TRBD1. The CDR3 spans 16 residues. Germline V gene sequence: CDR1 SEHNR, CDR2 FQNEAQ (reference sequence). J lost 4 bases, V lost 2 bases, and 7 bases had no gene match. Here the CDR3 reads CASSLIPGGSYNEQFF. The CDR3 DNA sequence: TGTGCCAGCAGCTTAATCCCAGGGGGCAGTTACAATGAGCAGTTCTTC. The variable domain in full, completed from reference TRBV7-9 and TRBJ2-1, reads DTGVSQNPRHKITKRGQNVTFRCDPISEHNRLYWYRQTLGQGPEFLTYFQNEAQLEKSRLLSDRFSAERPKGSFSTLEIQRTEQGDSAMYLCASSLIPGGSYNEQFFGPGTRLTVL.

The chain recombines TRBV28 with TRBJ2-7; 10 bases fit TRBD2. The V gene end was trimmed by 5 bases and the J gene end by 5 bases; junction bases not matched to a gene: 6. CDR1 and CDR2 (germline): MDHEN, SYDVKM. The CDR3 is 14 residues long. In DNA form, the CDR3 reads TGTGCCAGCAGTCCCAGCGGGGGGGCCCACGAGCAGTACTTC. This codes for CASSPSGGAHEQYF.

The rearrangement links TRBV9 to TRBJ1-3, with D maybe TRBD1 (5 bases). CDR1 is SGDLS, CDR2 YYNGEE, per germline. This CDR3 is 16 amino acids long. Trimming stripped 4 bases from V and 2 bases from J, with 16 bases between. In DNA form, the CDR3 reads TGTGCCAGCAGCCCGTCGGACACCTCTACTGGAAACACCATATATTTT. Translated, it gives CASSPSDTSTGNTIYF.

This chain connects TRBV4-2 to TRBJ1-2; D not certain. Trimming shortened V by 0 bases and J by 8 bases, and 19 bases separated the two germline ends. Germline-derived CDR1 and CDR2 are LGHNA and YNFKEQ. The CDR3 totals 16 residues. The CDR3, as DNA: TGTGCCAGCAGCCAAGAGAGCCCTCGGATATCGGGGGGCTACACCTTC. Protein: CASSQESPRISGGYTF.

CDR3 sequence: CASSQGSYEQYF. DNA for the CDR3: TGTGCCAGCAGTCAGGGGTCCTACGAGCAGTACTTC. The rearrangement links TRBV28 to TRBJ2-7, with D maybe TRBD1 (6 bases). The length of the CDR3 is 12 residues. Germline V CDR1 and CDR2: MDHEN, SYDVKM. V was clipped by 5 bases and J by 1 base, with 6 bases between them.

This clone showed up just a few times. This chain connects TRBV2 to TRBJ2-5; 7 bases fit TRBD1. The CDR3 length is 15 residues. Germline V gene data show CDR1 as SNHLY and CDR2 as FYNNEI. The J segment lost 5 bases and the V segment lost 10 bases, leaving 16 bases of the junction unmatched. The CDR3 DNA sequence: TGTGCCACCAAGGACAGGATCGGGTTGGGGGAGACCCAGTACTTC. Amino acid sequence: CATKDRIGLGETQYF. The full variable domain, rest sourced from reference TRBV2 and TRBJ2-5, is EPEVTQTPSHQVTQMGQEVILRCVPISNHLYFYWYRQILGQKVEFLVSFYNNEISEKSEIFDDQFSVERPDGSNFTLKIRSTKLEDSAMYFCATKDRIGLGETQYFGPGTRLLVL.

This clone was observed a handful of times. The chain joins TRBV27 to TRBJ2-2; D not certain. Germline loops: CDR1 MNHEY, CDR2 SMNVEV (reference sequence). V lost 6 bases and J lost 1, with 9 bases in between. The CDR3 length is 14 residues. The CDR3 DNA follows: TGTGCCAGCAGCGGTAGCCGGAACACCGGGGAGCTGTTTTTT. Protein: CASSGSRNTGELFF.

The gene calls are TRBV7-2 and TRBJ2-7; 11 nucleotides align to TRBD2. CDR3 length: 13 amino acids. The germline CDR1 and CDR2 sequences are SGHTA and FQGNSA. V was clipped by 4 bases and J by 4 bases; unmatched bases: 0. CDR3 loop: CASSSSGRYEQYF. The CDR3 nucleotides read TGTGCCAGCAGCTCTAGCGGGAGGTACGAGCAGTACTTC.

The chain uses TRBV15 and TRBJ1-1; no reliable D call. The CDR3 loop spans 13 amino acids. Germline lookup yields CDR1 LNHNV and CDR2 YYDKDF (reference sequence). The germline V and J ends were trimmed by 0 bases and 3 bases, with 5 bases remaining between them. The CDR3 DNA sequence: TGTGCCACCAGCAGAGAAGGAGACACTGAAGCTTTCTTT. Translated: CATSREGDTEAFF.

The CDR3 loop reads CASSFSTGGLGEQYF. CDR3 DNA: TGTGCCAGCAGCTTTTCGACAGGGGGTTTGGGGGAGCAGTACTTC. The chain couples TRBV7-9 to TRBJ2-7; 9 bases match TRBD1. The germline V gene has CDR1 SEHNR and CDR2 FQNEAQ (reference sequence). The CDR3 is 15 amino acids. The junction had 10 bases not matched to a gene; V was cut back by 3 bases and J by 7 bases.